This passage covers 32 T cell receptor beta chains from one sample sequenced in a study of T cells in Graves' hyperthyroidism and ophthalmopathy. TCR beta CDR3 sequences were amplified from RNA transcripts. Primed by the HTBI set, a first-round RT-PCR was run on the TCR CDR3. One entry per CDR3 protein results from TCRdb running MiXCR on the multiplex PCR reads. The repertoire consists of some 350,000 distinct CDR3 sequences, with roughly 15% occurring once and the leading ten covering approximately 19%. Sample: blood. These receptors came from an older woman with Graves' ophthalmopathy.

Ten or more counts support this clonotype. J is TRBJ2-7 and V is TRBV20-1; unclear D gene. Trimming took off 6 bases at V and 7 bases at J, with 16 bases between the two ends. The CDR3 extends over 12 amino acids. Germline V gene lookup returns CDR1 DFQATT and CDR2 SNEGSKA (reference sequence). The CDR3 coding sequence is TGCAGTGCCAATCATCCGGCCGGGGAGCAGTACTTC. Its protein product is CSANHPAGEQYF.

This clonotype occurred many times. The rearrangement uses TRBV24-1 and TRBJ1-1, with D perhaps TRBD1 (5 bases). In germline, CDR1 is KGHDR, CDR2 SFDVKD. This CDR3 is 18 amino acids long. The V end lost 0 bases, the J end lost 0 bases, and 16 bases lay between the germline ends. The DNA of the CDR3 is TGTGCCACCAGTGATTTGCTAGGGGAGGGAGGCCTGAACACTGAAGCTTTCTTT. Amino acids: CATSDLLGEGGLNTEAFF.

A word on this clonotype: It may be a read error: a sequence one base away is much more abundant. This chain connects TRBV15 to TRBJ2-5; the D gene is possibly TRBD1 (6 bases). The CDR3 length is 18 residues. Trimming stripped 0 bases from V and 5 bases from J, with 22 bases between. Germline-derived CDR1 and CDR2 are LNHNV and YYDKDF (reference sequence). The CDR3 DNA sequence: TGTGCCACCAGCAGAGATCTACAGGGTAATTCCTACAATGAGACCCAGTACTTC. Protein: CATSRDLQGNSYNETQYF.

This clonotype showed up many times. The gene calls are TRBV20-1 and TRBJ2-3, with 13 bases fitting TRBD2. This CDR3 region has 18 residues. Germline CDR1 DFQATT, CDR2 SNEGSKA (reference sequence). Trimming at V came to 5 bases and at J to 4 bases, leaving 15 bases not matched to a gene. The CDR3: CSAALRTSGSRGSDTQYF. DNA for the CDR3: TGCAGTGCTGCTTTGAGGACTAGCGGGAGTAGGGGATCAGATACGCAGTATTTT.

This clonotype has a handful of counts. The chain joins TRBV7-3 to TRBJ2-3; D could derive from TRBD1 or TRBD2 (5 bases each). V was pared by 4 bases and J by 10 bases, with 12 bases between. The CDR3 has 12 residues. Germline values: CDR1 SGHTA, CDR2 FQGTGA. For the CDR3, the DNA is TGTGCCAGCAGCTCTAGCAGGGCAGCGCAGTATTTT. It specifies CASSSSRAAQYF.

Ten or more counts support this clonotype. V usage is TRBV9 and J usage is TRBJ1-1; D uncertain. Germline CDR1 reads SGDLS; CDR2 reads YYNGEE. Trimming stripped 4 bases from V and 4 bases from J, with 14 bases between. CDR3 length: 14 amino acids. The CDR3: CASSPVRLGTEAFF. The CDR3 coding sequence is TGTGCCAGCAGCCCCGTCCGCCTGGGCACTGAAGCTTTCTTT.

The sample holds a few counts of this clonotype. This rearrangement joins TRBV27 to TRBJ2-7, with 9 bases fitting TRBD2. CDR3 size: 13 residues. The germline CDR1 and CDR2 sequences are MNHEY and SMNVEV (reference sequence). V was clipped by 3 bases and J by 7 bases; unmatched bases: 4. In nucleotides, the CDR3 is TGTGCCAGCAGTTTTAGCGGGAGTCAAGAGCAGTACTTC. Translated: CASSFSGSQEQYF.

There are many counts of this clonotype. CDR3 protein: CASSTPWTGAQRGRRYSDTQYF. The CDR3, as DNA: TGTGCCAGCAGTACCCCCTGGACAGGGGCCCAGCGAGGTCGTAGATATTCAGATACGCAGTATTTT. V is TRBV28 and J is TRBJ2-3; 9 nucleotides match TRBD1. V shed 5 bases, J shed 4 bases, and the junction held 28 bases outside the gene matches. The V gene's germline CDR1 is MDHEN and CDR2 SYDVKM. This CDR3 has 22 residues.

The chain recombines TRBV4-1 with TRBJ2-7; TRBD1 or TRBD2 may be the D gene (5 bases each). V was clipped by 0 bases and J by 3 bases, with 12 bases between them. CDR3 length: 15 residues. Germline V lookup: CDR1 MGHRA, CDR2 YSYEKL. The CDR3 region has the DNA TGCGCCAGCAGCCAAGAGGCTGGTGGGGGCTACGAGCAGTACTTC. This encodes CASSQEAGGGYEQYF.

This chain connects TRBV10-1 to TRBJ2-3, with D possibly TRBD1 on 6 matching bases. CDR1 and CDR2 (germline): WNHNN, SYGVQD (reference sequence). V lost 6 bases, J lost 0 bases, and 10 bases lay in between. This CDR3 has 14 residues. CDR3 residues: CASSGTTSTDTQYF. CDR3 bases: TGCGCCAGCAGCGGGACAACCAGCACAGATACGCAGTATTTT.

In this sample, this clonotype turned up many times. The chain is built from TRBV7-2 and TRBJ2-1; 11 nucleotides line up with TRBD2. There are 17 residues in the CDR3. From germline, CDR1 is SGHTA and CDR2 FQGNSA. V gave up 2 bases and J gave up 6 bases; unmatched junction bases: 9. The DNA for the CDR3 is TGTGCCAGCAGCTTATTACTAGCGGGAGAGGTGGGCAATGAGCAGTTCTTC. Translating gives CASSLLLAGEVGNEQFF.

There are many counts of this clonotype. This chain connects TRBV4-1 to TRBJ2-1; D assignment may be TRBD1 or TRBD2 (6 bases each). The CDR3 spans 15 residues. Between the trimmed V and J ends, which lost 4 bases and 5 bases, there was a span of 15 bases. Germline CDR1 and CDR2: MGHRA and YSYEKL. The CDR3 sequence: CASSRGAGMNNEQFF. CDR3 bases: TGCGCCAGCAGCCGGGGGGCGGGGATGAACAATGAGCAGTTCTTC.

This clonotype was counted ten times or more. CDR3 region: CASSLSAEAYEQYF. The CDR3 coding sequence is TGTGCCAGCAGCTTATCAGCGGAGGCCTACGAGCAGTACTTC. The chain has TRBV7-3 and TRBJ2-7; D possibly corresponds to TRBD2 (5 bases). CDR3 length: 14 residues. From germline, CDR1 is SGHTA and CDR2 FQGTGA. V was trimmed by 2 bases and J by 2 bases, leaving 10 bases between them.

This clonotype was observed at least ten times. In DNA form, the CDR3 reads TGTGCCAGCAGCTGGGACAGGGGTGGCACTGAAGCTTTCTTT. It translates to CASSWDRGGTEAFF. The J gene is TRBJ1-1, the V gene TRBV7-2; 10 bases align to TRBD1. V shed 4 bases, J shed 4 bases, and the junction held 3 bases outside the gene matches. The CDR3 runs 14 residues. CDR1 and CDR2 from the germline V gene are SGHTA and FQGNSA.

This clonotype came up a few times. The chain employs TRBV28 and TRBJ2-1, with D uncertain. Germline V gene data show CDR1 as MDHEN and CDR2 as SYDVKM. The CDR3 has 13 amino acids. The V gene lost 2 bases and the J gene lost 4 bases, with 6 bases spanning the gap. The CDR3 nucleotides read TGTGCCAGCAGTTTAGACGCATACAATGAGCAGTTCTTC. Translated: CASSLDAYNEQFF. The full variable domain, in which reference TRBV28 and TRBJ2-1 provide the parts outside the CDR3, is DVKVTQSSRYLVKRTGEKVFLECVQDMDHENMFWYRQDPGLGLRLIYFSYDVKMKEKGDIPEGYSVSREKKERFSLILESASTNQTSMYLCASSLDAYNEQFFGPGTRLTVL.

In its sample, this clonotype was seen many times. The gene calls are TRBV11-1 and TRBJ1-1; D is unclear. CDR3 length: 14 residues. The germline V gene encodes CDR1 SGHAT and CDR2 FQDESV (reference sequence). Trimming took off 1 base at V and 2 bases at J, with 8 bases between the two ends. The CDR3 loop reads CASSLVETNTEAFF. CDR3 DNA: TGTGCCAGCAGCTTAGTAGAGACTAACACTGAAGCTTTCTTT.

This chain uses TRBV20-1 with TRBJ2-7; 12 bases match TRBD1. Germline CDR1 DFQATT, CDR2 SNEGSKA (reference sequence). Trimming at V came to 0 bases and at J to 2 bases, leaving 5 bases not matched to a gene. The CDR3 runs to 16 residues. In DNA, the CDR3 is TGCAGTGCTAGAGACCGGGGACAGGGGGCGGCCTACGAGCAGTACTTC. Translating gives CSARDRGQGAAYEQYF.

At least ten counts were recorded for this clonotype. The rearrangement links TRBV28 to TRBJ2-3, with no clear D. This CDR3 comprises 12 residues. Trimming left V 4 bases short and J 2 bases short, with 4 bases between. Per the germline V gene, CDR1 is MDHEN and CDR2 is SYDVKM. CDR3 residues: CASSSNTDTQYF. For the CDR3, the DNA is TGTGCCAGCAGTTCAAACACAGATACGCAGTATTTT.

This clonotype occurred many times. This chain links TRBV7-8 with TRBJ2-1, with 10 bases lining up with TRBD2. The CDR3 length is 19 residues. V was pared by 2 bases and J by 4 bases, with 14 bases of the junction left unmatched. Germline assignment: CDR1 SGHVS and CDR2 FQNEAQ. CDR3 residues: CASSLRPPPLAGKYNEQFF. DNA of the CDR3: TGTGCCAGCAGCTTACGGCCCCCCCCACTAGCGGGAAAATACAATGAGCAGTTCTTC.

The chain links TRBV19 to TRBJ2-2; TRBD1 aligns across 8 bases. The V gene's germline CDR1 is LNHDA and CDR2 SQIVND (reference sequence). The CDR3 runs to 14 residues. Losses at the gene ends were 3 bases for V and 6 bases for J; bases not matched to a gene: 3. The CDR3 sequence: CASSMEQGAGELFF. In DNA, the CDR3 is TGTGCCAGTAGTATGGAACAGGGGGCCGGGGAGCTGTTTTTT.

This clonotype has just a few counts. V gene TRBV29-1 combines with J gene TRBJ2-5, with D perhaps assigned TRBD1 or TRBD2 (6 bases each). The CDR3 runs 12 residues. V lost 4 bases, J lost 5 bases, and 11 bases lay in between. Germline V gene sequence: CDR1 SQVTM, CDR2 ANQGSEA. CDR3 nucleotide sequence: TGCAGCGTTGGTCAGGGGAGGGAGACCCAGTACTTC. The encoded protein is CSVGQGRETQYF.

The table lists this clonotype with many counts. The V and J genes are TRBV5-1 and TRBJ2-3; weak D call: TRBD2 (6 bases). The CDR3 totals 16 residues. The ends were cut back, 2 bases at V and 1 base at J, with 14 bases in the middle. Germline loops: CDR1 SGHRS, CDR2 YFSETQ. Here the CDR3 DNA reads TGCGCCAGCAGCTTTTATGGGACTTACGGCACAGATACGCAGTATTTT. This gives the protein CASSFYGTYGTDTQYF.

This clonotype was detected many times. The genes are TRBV28 and TRBJ2-6; no clear D gene. The CDR3 has 15 amino acids. Germline CDR1 MDHEN, CDR2 SYDVKM. V was cut by 3 bases and J by 0 bases, with 6 bases left in between. The CDR3 region has the DNA TGTGCCAGCAGTTTTGAAGCCTCTGGGGCCAACGTCCTGACTTTC. Translating gives CASSFEASGANVLTF.

The rearrangement joins TRBV6-1 to TRBJ1-4, with 9 bases matching TRBD1. Unmatched junction bases numbered 7, after V lost 1 base and J lost 7 bases. CDR1 is MNHNS and CDR2 is SASEGT in the germline V gene. This CDR3 region has 16 residues. The CDR3 region has the DNA TGTGCCAGCAGTGAAGTCGAACAGGGGGCGCGTGAAAAACTGTTTTTT. Translated, it gives CASSEVEQGAREKLFF.

This clonotype was recorded many times. The chain has TRBV12-3 or TRBV12-4 and TRBJ2-1; D call uncertain. Between the trimmed V and J ends, which lost 1 base and 3 bases, there was a span of 10 bases. The CDR3 loop spans 15 amino acids. CDR3 nucleotide sequence: TGTGCCAGCAGTTTAGGGCAGGTTGGCTACAATGAGCAGTTCTTC. Protein product: CASSLGQVGYNEQFF.

This clonotype was seen repeatedly, ten times or more. The V call is TRBV20-1, the J call TRBJ2-7; 7 nucleotides align to TRBD2. With V trimmed by 4 bases and J by 7 bases, 7 bases remained unmatched. The germline V gene encodes CDR1 DFQATT and CDR2 SNEGSKA (reference sequence). The CDR3 spans 12 residues. Here the CDR3 DNA reads TGCAGTGCTAAAAGCGGGGCCTGGGAGCAGTACTTC. The encoded protein is CSAKSGAWEQYF.

This chain connects TRBV11-2 to TRBJ2-2; either TRBD1 or TRBD2 may supply D (5 bases each). CDR1 is SGHAT and CDR2 is FQNNGV in the germline V gene. V gave up 5 bases and J gave up 4 bases, with 14 bases separating them. The CDR3 loop spans 15 amino acids. The CDR3 coding sequence is TGTGCCAGCAGCACGAGGACTCAGGGCACCGGGGAGCTGTTTTTT. It translates to CASSTRTQGTGELFF.

The rearrangement joins TRBV7-3 to TRBJ2-5; 8 bases are shared with TRBD2. The CDR3 length is 16 residues. With V trimmed by 3 bases and J by 5 bases, 11 bases remained unmatched. Germline V gene data show CDR1 as SGHTA and CDR2 as FQGTGA. In DNA form, the CDR3 reads TGTGCCAGCAGCTTCGGGCCCCGCGGGAGGTTTGAGACCCAGTACTTC. Amino acid sequence: CASSFGPRGRFETQYF.

This clonotype occurred many times. This chain joins TRBV7-6 and TRBJ2-1, with D tentatively TRBD1 or TRBD2 (5 bases each). The V gene lost 2 bases and the J gene lost 8 bases, with 16 bases spanning the gap. The length of the CDR3 is 15 residues. The V gene's germline CDR1 is SGHVS and CDR2 FNYEAQ. CDR3 loop: CASSLSDGAGHEQFF. In nucleotides, the CDR3 is TGTGCCAGCAGCTTAAGCGACGGGGCCGGCCATGAGCAGTTCTTC.

This clonotype was counted many times. This chain connects TRBV7-2 to TRBJ2-5, with D unclear. V lost 0 bases and J lost 5, with 13 bases in between. This CDR3 is 15 amino acids long. Per the germline V gene, CDR1 is SGHTA and CDR2 is FQGNSA. CDR3 loop: CASSLASVAGETQYF. CDR3 sequence (DNA): TGTGCCAGCAGCTTAGCGTCCGTTGCTGGGGAGACCCAGTACTTC.

The rearrangement uses TRBV6-6 and TRBJ1-6; no definite D call. Germline V CDR1 and CDR2: MNHNY, SVGAGI (reference sequence). Trimming shortened V by 2 bases and J by 6 bases, and 5 bases separated the two germline ends. The CDR3 length is 13 residues. For the CDR3, the DNA is TGTGCCAGCAGTTACGGAGTTAATTCACCCCTCCACTTT. It yields the protein CASSYGVNSPLHF.

This clonotype was recorded at least ten times. The chain links TRBV5-1 to TRBJ2-1, with TRBD1 identical over 9 bases. This CDR3 is built from 14 residues. The V gene's germline CDR1 is SGHRS and CDR2 YFSETQ. V gave up 3 bases and J gave up 10 bases; unmatched junction bases: 8. CDR3 sequence (DNA): TGCGCCAGCAGCTGGGGAACAGGGGGCGGAGAGCAGTTCTTC. Encoded protein: CASSWGTGGGEQFF.